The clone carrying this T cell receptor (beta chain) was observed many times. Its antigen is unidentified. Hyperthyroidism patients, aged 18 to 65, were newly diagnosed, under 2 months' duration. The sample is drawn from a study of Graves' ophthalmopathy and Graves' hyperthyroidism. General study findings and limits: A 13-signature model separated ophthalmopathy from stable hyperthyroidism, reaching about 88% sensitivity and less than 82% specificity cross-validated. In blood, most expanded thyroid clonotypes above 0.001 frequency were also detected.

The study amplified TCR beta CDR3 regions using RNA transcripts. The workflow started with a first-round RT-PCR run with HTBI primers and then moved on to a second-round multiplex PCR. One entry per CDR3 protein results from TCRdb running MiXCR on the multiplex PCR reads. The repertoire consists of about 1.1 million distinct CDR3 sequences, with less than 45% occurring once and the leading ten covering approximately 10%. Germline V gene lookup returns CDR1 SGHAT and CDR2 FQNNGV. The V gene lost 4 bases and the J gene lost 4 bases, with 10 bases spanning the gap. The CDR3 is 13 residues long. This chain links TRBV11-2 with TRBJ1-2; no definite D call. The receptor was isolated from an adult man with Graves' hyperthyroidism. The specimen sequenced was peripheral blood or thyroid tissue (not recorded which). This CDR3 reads CASSSKDVYGYTF. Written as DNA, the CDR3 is TGTGCCAGCAGCTCCAAGGATGTCTATGGCTACACCTTC.